These 30 T cell receptor beta chains share one sample of origin, sequenced in a study of blood T cell repertoires in COVID-19. Sequencing used immunoSEQ multiplex PCR; TCRdb keeps in-frame clones, though not all of them. This sample yields about 210,000 clones, of which 70% to 90% are seen a single time; roughly 2.2% belongs to the top ten. The sequencing input was peripheral blood. All receptors derive from a woman in her seventies with COVID-19, enrolled during active disease.

V is TRBV9 and J is TRBJ1-2, with 9 bases lining up with TRBD1. After removal of 3 bases from V and 5 bases from J, the junction contained 8 bases not matched to a gene. This CDR3 has 15 amino acids. The germline gives CDR1 SGDLS, CDR2 YYNGEE. CDR3 sequence reads: CASSARDRVIYGYTF. The CDR3 DNA reads TGTGCCAGCAGCGCCCGGGACAGGGTCATTTATGGCTACACCTTC.

This chain uses TRBV11-3 with TRBJ2-3; D is undetermined. From germline, CDR1 is SGHNT and CDR2 YENEEA. V dropped 1 base and J dropped 0 bases, with 14 bases sitting between them. The CDR3 contains 17 residues. The CDR3 coding sequence is TGTGCCAGCAGCTTAGGCTGGGTTCAGACTAGCACAGATACGCAGTATTTT. It is translated as CASSLGWVQTSTDTQYF.

This sequence joins TRBV19 and TRBJ2-7; D perhaps matches TRBD1 (6 bases). This CDR3 contains 16 residues. Germline CDR1 and CDR2: LNHDA and SQIVND (reference sequence). The V end lost 6 bases, the J end lost 0 bases, and 18 bases lay between the germline ends. The CDR3 nucleotides are TGTGCCAGTAGAAGCGTTGGGGGCCCTAACTCCTACGAGCAGTACTTC. Its protein product is CASRSVGGPNSYEQYF. Full variable domain (outside the CDR3, taken from reference TRBV19 and TRBJ2-7): DGGITQSPKYLFRKEGQNVTLSCEQNLNHDAMYWYRQDPGQGLRLIYYSQIVNDFQKGDIAEGYSVSREKKESFPLTVTSAQKNPTAFYLCASRSVGGPNSYEQYFGPGTRLTVT.

The chain combines TRBV5-6 with TRBJ2-2; TRBD1 agrees at 7 bases. The CDR3 spans 16 residues. In germline, CDR1 is SGHDT, CDR2 YYEEEE. Trimming at V came to 4 bases and at J to 6 bases, leaving 12 bases not matched to a gene. The chain's CDR3 is CASSTGPDRVAGELFF. In nucleotides, the CDR3 is TGTGCCAGCAGCACCGGCCCTGACAGGGTGGCCGGGGAGCTGTTTTTT.

The chain is built from TRBV7-2 and TRBJ1-2; D possibly corresponds to TRBD1 (6 bases). The CDR3 covers 16 residues. The V end lost 1 base, the J end lost 8 bases, and 20 bases lay between the germline ends. Per the germline V gene, CDR1 is SGHTA and CDR2 is FQGNSA. DNA for the CDR3: TGTGCCAGCAGCTTAGGGAGTCACAGGGTAAAGGAGGGCTACACCTTC. Protein sequence: CASSLGSHRVKEGYTF.

The chain uses TRBV5-6 and TRBJ1-4; D gene unclear. CDR3 length: 15 amino acids. Trimming cost V 0 bases and J 8 bases, with 14 bases left between them. Looked up from germline, CDR1 is SGHDT and CDR2 is YYEEEE. The CDR3 reads CASSLAQSVPEKLFF. CDR3 in DNA: TGTGCCAGCAGCTTGGCCCAGTCAGTTCCCGAAAAACTGTTTTTT.

This sequence joins TRBV7-2 and TRBJ1-6; D might be TRBD1 (6 bases). The CDR3 covers 14 residues. V lost 8 bases and J lost 10, with 18 bases in between. CDR1 and CDR2 from the germline V gene are SGHTA and FQGNSA. The CDR3 here is CASSRGGEISPLHF. CDR3 DNA: TGTGCCAGCTCGAGGGGGGGTGAAATATCACCCCTCCACTTT.

This clone was picked up a small number of times. This chain links TRBV19 with TRBJ1-1, with D unresolved. Germline assignment: CDR1 LNHDA and CDR2 SQIVND (reference sequence). Trimming took 4 bases from V and 10 from J, leaving 25 bases between them. This CDR3 spans 16 amino acids. CDR3 coding DNA: TGTGCCAGTAGTACCTCACCCCCGGGAGAAAGGGAGGGAGCTTTCTTT. Protein sequence: CASSTSPPGEREGAFF.

The chain links TRBV29-1 to TRBJ2-1; TRBD1 is a possible D gene (6 bases). Germline V gives CDR1 SQVTM, CDR2 ANQGSEA. Trimming cost V 0 bases and J 0 bases, with 12 bases left between them. The CDR3 runs 16 residues. The CDR3 sequence: CSVEDRGQISYNEQFF. The CDR3 DNA sequence: TGCAGCGTTGAAGACCGGGGACAAATCTCCTACAATGAGCAGTTCTTC.

The chain carries TRBV19 and TRBJ2-5; 8 bases agree with TRBD2. Germline V CDR1 and CDR2: LNHDA, SQIVND (reference sequence). The CDR3 runs to 16 residues. J gave up 2 bases and V 4 bases, and 9 bases lay outside the gene matches. The CDR3 loop is CASSSPGGPVQETQYF. The CDR3 DNA sequence: TGTGCCAGTAGTAGTCCGGGAGGGCCGGTTCAAGAGACCCAGTACTTC.

There are a few counts of this clone. V usage is TRBV6-2 or TRBV6-3 and J usage is TRBJ2-2, with D possibly matching TRBD1 (7 bases). V dropped 2 bases and J dropped 6 bases, with 13 bases sitting between them. This CDR3 contains 15 residues. Looked up from germline, CDR1 is MNHEY and CDR2 is SVGEGT. The CDR3, as DNA: TGTGCCAGCAGTTACGGAGGGGGCAGTGCCGGGGAGCTGTTTTTT. It specifies CASSYGGGSAGELFF.

CDR3: CASSLGGSVTYEQYF. CDR3 sequence (DNA): TGTGCCAGCAGCTTAGGCGGTAGCGTGACCTACGAGCAGTACTTC. This chain links TRBV7-2 with TRBJ2-7; TRBD2 is a possible D gene (5 bases). Per the germline V gene, CDR1 is SGHTA and CDR2 is FQGNSA. Trimming removed 1 base from V and 2 bases from J, with 12 bases in between. The length of the CDR3 is 15 residues.

The gene calls are TRBV9 and TRBJ2-1; D is uncertain. CDR1 SGDLS and CDR2 YYNGEE come from the germline V gene. V was trimmed by 0 bases and J by 4 bases, leaving 11 bases between them. CDR3 length: 15 residues. The CDR3 DNA sequence: TGTGCCAGCAGCGTAGGCGGCCTACTGTACAATGAGCAGTTCTTC. It translates to CASSVGGLLYNEQFF.

The genes are TRBV24-1 and TRBJ2-1, with 9 bases identical to TRBD1. CDR3 length: 12 residues. Germline V gives CDR1 KGHDR, CDR2 SFDVKD. V trimming: 9 bases; J trimming: 4 bases; junction bases outside the gene matches: 0. The CDR3 DNA follows: TGTGCCACCGGGACAGGGTACAATGAGCAGTTCTTC. Its translation: CATGTGYNEQFF.

The rearrangement links TRBV4-1 to TRBJ1-2; D gene unclear. The CDR3 contains 13 residues. V was clipped by 1 base and J by 2 bases, with 5 bases between them. The germline gives CDR1 MGHRA, CDR2 YSYEKL. In DNA, the CDR3 is TGCGCCAGCAGCCAAGTCCTAAACTATGGCTACACCTTC. Its translation: CASSQVLNYGYTF.

This rearrangement joins TRBV6-2 or TRBV6-3 to TRBJ1-2, with a tentative D call TRBD1 (5 bases). The germline CDR1 and CDR2 sequences are MNHEY and SVGEGT. This CDR3 comprises 13 residues. V was cut by 2 bases and J by 4 bases, with 8 bases left in between. The CDR3 sequence: CASSYVQGYGYTF. CDR3 sequence (DNA): TGTGCCAGCAGTTACGTGCAGGGCTATGGCTACACCTTC.

The chain combines TRBV13 with TRBJ2-3; TRBD2 agrees at 7 bases. This CDR3 has 18 residues. Germline CDR1 is PRHDT and CDR2 is FYEKMQ (reference sequence). Losses at the gene ends were 4 bases for V and 6 bases for J; bases not matched to a gene: 19. The CDR3 loop is CASSSHPGLGDFGDTQYF. The CDR3, as DNA: TGTGCCAGCAGCTCTCACCCTGGACTAGGAGATTTTGGGGATACGCAGTATTTT.

The chain has TRBV2 and TRBJ2-2; weak D call: TRBD1 (6 bases). Germline CDR1 and CDR2: SNHLY and FYNNEI. The length of the CDR3 is 16 residues. Trimming pared 0 bases from V and 1 base from J, leaving 9 bases between. The DNA of the CDR3 is TGTGCCAGCAGTGAAGCGTGGGGACAGAACACCGGGGAGCTGTTTTTT. This encodes CASSEAWGQNTGELFF. The full variable domain, in which reference TRBV2 and TRBJ2-2 provide the parts outside the CDR3, is EPEVTQTPSHQVTQMGQEVILRCVPISNHLYFYWYRQILGQKVEFLVSFYNNEISEKSEIFDDQFSVERPDGSNFTLKIRSTKLEDSAMYFCASSEAWGQNTGELFFGEGSRLTVL.

As for this clone: One end of the junction fails to match germline, which may point to a read error. The J gene is TRBJ2-3, the V gene TRBV7-7; D is perhaps TRBD2 (6 bases). The CDR3 contains 15 residues. CDR1 SSHAT and CDR2 FNYEAQ come from the germline V gene (reference sequence). The CDR3 here is CASSLGAGPTDTQYF. Written as DNA, the CDR3 is TGTGCTAGCAGCTTAGGAGCGGGCCCCACAGATACGCAGTATTTT.

The genes are TRBV14 and TRBJ1-1; D not resolved. The CDR3 spans 15 residues. The germline CDR1 and CDR2 sequences are SGHDN and FVKESK. V was cut by 1 base and J by 0 bases, with 9 bases left in between. CDR3 bases: TGTGCCAGCAGCCAAGGCATGAGCATGAACACTGAAGCTTTCTTT. Amino acids: CASSQGMSMNTEAFF.

V and J are TRBV11-3 and TRBJ2-1; D possibly corresponds to TRBD2 (6 bases). V lost 6 bases and J lost 8, with 17 bases in between. Germline CDR1 reads SGHNT; CDR2 reads YENEEA. The CDR3 has 14 residues. The CDR3 DNA follows: TGTGCCAGCAGTACATCCCGGGACTTCGATGAGCAGTTCTTC. Translating it yields CASSTSRDFDEQFF.

This chain connects TRBV6-5 to TRBJ2-2; TRBD2 matches 12 bases. Germline V lookup: CDR1 MNHEY, CDR2 SVGAGI. V gave up 6 bases and J gave up 4 bases; unmatched junction bases: 3. This CDR3 has 15 residues. CDR3 in amino acids: CASRQTSGSTGELFF. In nucleotides, the CDR3 is TGTGCCAGCAGACAGACTAGCGGGAGCACCGGGGAGCTGTTTTTT.

This rearrangement joins TRBV10-3 to TRBJ2-1; TRBD2 matches 7 bases. V lost 0 bases and J lost 1; bases outside the gene matches: 9. The CDR3 length is 18 residues. Germline loops: CDR1 ENHRY, CDR2 SYGVKD. CDR3 region: CAISESPLSGLSYNEQFF. CDR3 DNA: TGTGCCATCAGTGAGTCCCCTCTTAGCGGGCTTTCCTACAATGAGCAGTTCTTC.

The J gene is TRBJ2-7, the V gene TRBV19; D perhaps matches TRBD2 (5 bases). Trimming cost V 4 bases and J 2 bases, with 15 bases left between them. CDR3 length: 15 amino acids. Germline V gene lookup returns CDR1 LNHDA and CDR2 SQIVND (reference sequence). CDR3 protein: CASSNRGRAPYEQYF. For the CDR3, the DNA is TGTGCCAGTAGTAATCGGGGAAGGGCCCCCTACGAGCAGTACTTC.

The gene calls are TRBV5-6 and TRBJ2-1; the D gene is possibly TRBD2 (5 bases). The length of the CDR3 is 12 residues. Between the trimmed V and J ends, which lost 1 base and 9 bases, there was a span of 8 bases. Germline CDR1 is SGHDT and CDR2 is YYEEEE. CDR3 coding DNA: TGTGCCAGCAGCTTGACTAGGGTTGAGCAGTTCTTC. The encoded protein is CASSLTRVEQFF.

The chain uses TRBV29-1 and TRBJ2-3; D possibly corresponds to TRBD1 (6 bases). The CDR3 loop spans 13 amino acids. Per the germline V gene, CDR1 is SQVTM and CDR2 is ANQGSEA. V was shortened by 3 bases and J by 9 bases, with 16 bases between the two germline ends. The CDR3, as DNA: TGCAGCGTTGATTGGGGGCCGGATCAAACGCAGTATTTT. Protein sequence: CSVDWGPDQTQYF.

This sequence joins TRBV5-6 and TRBJ1-2, with unresolved D. Trimming removed 2 bases from V and 4 bases from J, with 15 bases in between. Germline V lookup: CDR1 SGHDT, CDR2 YYEEEE. The CDR3 has 15 amino acids. Here the CDR3 reads CASSFSAGSVYGYTF. CDR3 in DNA: TGTGCCAGCAGCTTTTCTGCCGGGTCGGTCTATGGCTACACCTTC. The whole variable domain, filled in from reference TRBV5-6 and TRBJ1-2, reads DAGVTQSPTHLIKTRGQQVTLRCSPKSGHDTVSWYQQALGQGPQFIFQYYEEEERQRGNFPDRFSGHQFPNYSSELNVNALLLGDSALYLCASSFSAGSVYGYTFGSGTRLTVV.

The chain links TRBV7-3 to TRBJ2-3, with 7 bases identical to TRBD1. The CDR3 contains 15 residues. With V trimmed by 3 bases and J by 5 bases, 8 bases remained unmatched. The germline V gene has CDR1 SGHTA and CDR2 FQGTGA. CDR3 amino acids: CASSFSGTVGDTQYF. The DNA for the CDR3 is TGTGCCAGCAGCTTCTCTGGGACAGTAGGAGATACGCAGTATTTT. Together with reference TRBV7-3 and TRBJ2-3, the CDR3 gives the full variable domain: GAGVSQTPSNKVTEKGKYVELRCDPISGHTALYWYRQSLGQGPEFLIYFQGTGAADDSGLPNDRFFAVRPEGSVSTLKIQRTERGDSAVYLCASSFSGTVGDTQYFGPGTRLTVL.

The gene calls are TRBV11-3 and TRBJ1-1, with D maybe TRBD1 (5 bases). This CDR3 spans 14 amino acids. The V end lost 0 bases, the J end lost 4 bases, and 9 bases lay between the germline ends. CDR1 is SGHNT and CDR2 is YENEEA in the germline V gene. CDR3 region: CASSLEGGITEAFF. The CDR3 DNA is TGTGCCAGCAGCTTAGAGGGGGGAATCACTGAAGCTTTCTTT.

The V gene is TRBV7-2, the J gene TRBJ2-5; 7 bases are a match to TRBD1. V shed 5 bases, J shed 2 bases, and the junction held 5 bases outside the gene matches. Germline V gives CDR1 SGHTA, CDR2 FQGNSA. This CDR3 is 14 amino acids long. The CDR3 here is CASSPWTGQETQYF. The CDR3 bases are TGTGCCAGCAGCCCCTGGACAGGTCAAGAGACCCAGTACTTC.